This T cell receptor beta chain derives from a study of Tregs in tolerant kidney transplant recipients. About this clone: The antigen remains unidentified.

Overall study findings and caveats: No direct test of biological reproducibility was done here. Findings come from small patient numbers and require larger validation.

CD4+CD25+CD127- Tregs, CD4+CD25- non-Tregs, CD4 and CD8 cells were sorted. Here immunoSEQ multiplex PCR was the method, and the copy in TCRdb shows in-frame clones only, minus some. Of tens of thousands of clones listed, over 80% are singletons. Trimming removed 2 bases at V and 2 bases at J, with 5 bases between. The CDR3 runs 13 residues. Germline CDR1 SGHTA, CDR2 FQGNSA. The clonotype originates from a human donor in good health. Sequenced input: CD4+ T cells from blood. This chain connects TRBV7-2 to TRBJ2-3; the D is unclear. The CDR3 DNA reads TGTGCCAGCAGCTTATTTGACACAGATACGCAGTATTTT. Translating gives CASSLFDTDTQYF.